One and the same sample provided the 11 T cell receptor beta chains below, sequenced in a study of post-analysis software for immune sequencing data. General observations from the study: Among a handful of TRBV segments more frequent in patients than controls were TRBV5-6, TRBV5-1 and TRBV20-1.

Unique molecular identifiers were carried by the TCR beta cDNA libraries. Via MiXCR, TCRdb re-called the PCR reads, giving one row per CDR3 protein. The repertoire has under 200,000 distinct CDR3 sequences, roughly 28% of them found once; the top ten carry 3% to 3.5%. No antigen has been assigned to these receptors. Sequencing was performed on blood. Receptors were obtained from a girl younger than 18 with multiple sclerosis.

The sample holds a few counts of this clonotype. The chain couples TRBV27 to TRBJ1-1, with D possibly matching TRBD1 (5 bases). CDR3 length: 13 amino acids. Deletions cut 1 base from V and 7 bases from J, with 10 bases between. The germline gives CDR1 MNHEY, CDR2 SMNVEV (reference sequence). CDR3 coding DNA: TGTGCCAGCAGTTTATGGAGGGGCAATGAAGCTTTCTTT. Protein product: CASSLWRGNEAFF.

A few counts support this clonotype. The chain joins TRBV7-9 to TRBJ1-6, with D uncertain. CDR3 length equals 14 residues. CDR1 SEHNR and CDR2 FQNEAQ come from the germline V gene (reference sequence). V shed 4 bases and J shed 9 bases, with 13 bases lying between them. For the CDR3, the DNA is TGTGCCAGCAGCTCTGACTTTGACTCTTCACCCCTCCACTTT. Translated, it gives CASSSDFDSSPLHF.

DNA of the CDR3: TGTGCTAGTGGTCTCGACAGGGGCAGCTCACCCCTCCACTTT. Encoded protein: CASGLDRGSSPLHF. This sequence joins TRBV12-5 and TRBJ1-6; 8 positions agree with TRBD1. Germline V lookup: CDR1 LGHNT, CDR2 FRNRAP. J lost 10 bases, V lost 5 bases, and 7 bases had no gene match. The CDR3 sequence is 14 residues long.

In this sample, this clonotype turned up many times. This chain links TRBV7-9 with TRBJ2-2, with 8 nucleotides matching TRBD1. CDR1 and CDR2 from the germline V gene are SEHNR and FQNEAQ (reference sequence). The CDR3 is 15 residues long. After removal of 5 bases from V and 4 bases from J, the junction contained 6 bases not matched to a gene. CDR3 region: CASSPRTGITGELFF. CDR3 coding DNA: TGTGCCAGCAGCCCACGGACAGGGATCACCGGGGAGCTGTTTTTT.

In its sample, this clonotype was seen many times. This chain uses TRBV6-5 with TRBJ2-7; D remains unclear. Germline CDR1 is MNHEY and CDR2 is SVGAGI. Between the trimmed V and J ends, which lost 0 bases and 3 bases, there was a span of 6 bases. This CDR3 contains 13 residues. CDR3 coding DNA: TGTGCCAGCAGTTACTCGATAGACTACGAGCAGTACTTC. Translation gives CASSYSIDYEQYF.

This clonotype was observed at least ten times. V gene TRBV6-6 combines with J gene TRBJ2-7, with a tentative D call TRBD2 (5 bases). V lost 6 bases and J lost 9, with 21 bases in between. CDR3 length: 14 amino acids. Germline V lookup: CDR1 MNHNY, CDR2 SVGAGI (reference sequence). The CDR3 is CASRLGIVTDGQYF. DNA for the CDR3: TGTGCCAGCAGGCTCGGGATAGTCACCGACGGGCAGTACTTC.

As concerns this clonotype: A much larger clone lies a single base off, so this may be a read error. The V call is TRBV6-6, the J call TRBJ2-5, with D possibly matching TRBD2 (5 bases). This CDR3 is 14 amino acids long. V lost 5 bases to trimming and J lost 1 base, with 11 bases between them. Germline CDR1 is MNHNY and CDR2 is SVGAGI (reference sequence). CDR3 in DNA: TGTGCCAGCAGTCCCTCGCGGGCCCAAGAGACCCAGTACTTC. It yields the protein CASSPSRAQETQYF.

There are a few counts of this clonotype. The gene calls are TRBV6-5 and TRBJ2-7; the D gene is possibly TRBD2 (5 bases). The CDR3 is made up of 14 amino acids. V dropped 6 bases and J dropped 2 bases, with 14 bases sitting between them. Germline V lookup: CDR1 MNHEY, CDR2 SVGAGI. The CDR3 sequence is CASRPRTGTYEQYF. The CDR3 nucleotides are TGTGCCAGCAGGCCCCGGACGGGGACCTACGAGCAGTACTTC.

This clonotype was seen a few times. The chain is built from TRBV12-3 or TRBV12-4 and TRBJ2-2; 10 nucleotides align to TRBD1. There are 15 residues in the CDR3. Unmatched junction bases numbered 6, after V lost 6 bases and J lost 5 bases. In DNA form, the CDR3 reads TGTGCCAGCAGCGCCGGACAGGGGGTAACCGGGGAGCTGTTTTTT. As protein: CASSAGQGVTGELFF.

This chain links TRBV28 with TRBJ1-5; 9 nucleotides line up with TRBD1. The junction had 4 bases not matched to a gene; V was cut back by 4 bases and J by 0 bases. This CDR3 comprises 16 residues. Germline CDR1 reads MDHEN; CDR2 reads SYDVKM. Here the CDR3 DNA reads TGTGCCAGCAGTTACAGGGGGCGGACTAGCAATCAGCCCCAGCATTTT. Amino acid sequence: CASSYRGRTSNQPQHF.

The chain recombines TRBV9 with TRBJ2-2, with D hard to call. The CDR3 is 14 amino acids. Per germline, CDR1 SGDLS and CDR2 YYNGEE. The V and J ends lost 0 bases and 3 bases respectively, with 6 bases between them. CDR3 amino acids: CASSVVGHTGELFF. For the CDR3, the DNA is TGTGCCAGCAGCGTAGTAGGGCACACCGGGGAGCTGTTTTTT.